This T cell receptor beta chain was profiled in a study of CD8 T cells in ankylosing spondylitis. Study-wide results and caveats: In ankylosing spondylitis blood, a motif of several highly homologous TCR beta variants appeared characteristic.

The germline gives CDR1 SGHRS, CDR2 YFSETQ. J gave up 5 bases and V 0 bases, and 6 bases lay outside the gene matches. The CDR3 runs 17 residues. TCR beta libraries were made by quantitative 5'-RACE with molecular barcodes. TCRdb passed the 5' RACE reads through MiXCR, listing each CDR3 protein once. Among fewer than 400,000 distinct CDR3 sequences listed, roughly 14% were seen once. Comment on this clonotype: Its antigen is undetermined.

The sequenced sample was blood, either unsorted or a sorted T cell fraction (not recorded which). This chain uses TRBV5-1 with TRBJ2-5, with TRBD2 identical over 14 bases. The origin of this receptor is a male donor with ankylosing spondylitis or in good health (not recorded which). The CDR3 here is CASSLEGLAGVGETQYF. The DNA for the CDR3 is TGCGCCAGCAGCTTGGAGGGACTAGCGGGAGTCGGGGAGACCCAGTACTTC. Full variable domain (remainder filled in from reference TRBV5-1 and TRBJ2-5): KAGVTQTPRYLIKTRGQQVTLSCSPISGHRSVSWYQQTPGQGLQFLFEYFSETQRNKGNFPGRFSGRQFSNSRSEMNVSTLELGDSALYLCASSLEGLAGVGETQYFGPGTRLLVL.